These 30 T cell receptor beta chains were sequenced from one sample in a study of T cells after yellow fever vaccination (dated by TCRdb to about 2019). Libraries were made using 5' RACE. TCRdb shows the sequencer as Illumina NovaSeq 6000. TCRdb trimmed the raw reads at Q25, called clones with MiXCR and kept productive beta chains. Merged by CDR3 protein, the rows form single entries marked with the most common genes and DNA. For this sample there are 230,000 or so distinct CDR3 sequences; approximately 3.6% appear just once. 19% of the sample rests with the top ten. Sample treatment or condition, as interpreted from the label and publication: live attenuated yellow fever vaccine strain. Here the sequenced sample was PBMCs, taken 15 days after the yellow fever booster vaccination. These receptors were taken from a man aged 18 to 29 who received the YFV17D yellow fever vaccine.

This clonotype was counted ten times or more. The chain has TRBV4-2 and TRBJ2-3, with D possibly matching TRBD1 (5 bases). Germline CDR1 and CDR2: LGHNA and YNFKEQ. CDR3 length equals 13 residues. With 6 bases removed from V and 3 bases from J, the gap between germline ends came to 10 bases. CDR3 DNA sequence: TGTGCCAGCAGGGGGCCGAGGACAGATACGCAGTATTTT. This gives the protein CASRGPRTDTQYF.

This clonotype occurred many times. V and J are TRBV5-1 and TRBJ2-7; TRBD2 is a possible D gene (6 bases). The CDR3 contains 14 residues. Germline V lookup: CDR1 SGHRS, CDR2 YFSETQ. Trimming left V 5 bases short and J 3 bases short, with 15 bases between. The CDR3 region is CASRSTPGVYEQYF. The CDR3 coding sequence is TGCGCCAGCAGATCCACTCCGGGGGTCTACGAGCAGTACTTC. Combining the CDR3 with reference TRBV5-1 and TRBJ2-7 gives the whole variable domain KAGVTQTPRYLIKTRGQQVTLSCSPISGHRSVSWYQQTPGQGLQFLFEYFSETQRNKGNFPGRFSGRQFSNSRSEMNVSTLELGDSALYLCASRSTPGVYEQYFGPGTRLTVT.

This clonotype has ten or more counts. The CDR3 loop is CASSLLAGVYNEQFF. The CDR3 DNA reads as TGTGCCAGCAGTCTCCTAGCGGGGGTCTACAATGAGCAGTTCTTC. This chain connects TRBV12-3 or TRBV12-4 to TRBJ2-1, with 10 nucleotides matching TRBD2. The CDR3 consists of 15 residues. V trimming: 5 bases; J trimming: 3 bases; junction bases outside the gene matches: 4.

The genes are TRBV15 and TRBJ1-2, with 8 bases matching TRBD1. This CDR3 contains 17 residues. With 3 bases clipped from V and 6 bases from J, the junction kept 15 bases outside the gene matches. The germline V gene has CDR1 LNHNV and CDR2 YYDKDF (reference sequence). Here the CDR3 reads CATSRGFQQGEFDGYTF. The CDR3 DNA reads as TGTGCCACCAGCAGGGGATTCCAACAGGGGGAGTTCGATGGCTACACCTTC.

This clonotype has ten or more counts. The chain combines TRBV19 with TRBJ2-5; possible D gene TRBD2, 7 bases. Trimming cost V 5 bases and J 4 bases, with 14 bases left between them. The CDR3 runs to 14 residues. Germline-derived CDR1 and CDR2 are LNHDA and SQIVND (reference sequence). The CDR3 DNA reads TGTGCCAGTAGTGGGGGGGGCTTGTCAGAGACCCAGTACTTC. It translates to CASSGGGLSETQYF.

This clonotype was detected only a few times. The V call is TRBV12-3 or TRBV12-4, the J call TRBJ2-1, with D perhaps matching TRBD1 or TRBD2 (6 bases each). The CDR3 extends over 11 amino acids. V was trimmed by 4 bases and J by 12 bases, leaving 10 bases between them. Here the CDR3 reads CASSSEGGQFF. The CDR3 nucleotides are TGTGCCAGCAGTTCGGAGGGGGGGCAGTTCTTC.

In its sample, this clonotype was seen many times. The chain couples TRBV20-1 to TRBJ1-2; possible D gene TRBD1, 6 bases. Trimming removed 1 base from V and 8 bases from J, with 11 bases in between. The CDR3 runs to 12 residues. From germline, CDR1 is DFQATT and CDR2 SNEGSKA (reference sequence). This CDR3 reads CSARGTVLGYTF. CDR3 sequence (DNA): TGCAGTGCTAGAGGGACAGTCCTGGGCTACACCTTC.

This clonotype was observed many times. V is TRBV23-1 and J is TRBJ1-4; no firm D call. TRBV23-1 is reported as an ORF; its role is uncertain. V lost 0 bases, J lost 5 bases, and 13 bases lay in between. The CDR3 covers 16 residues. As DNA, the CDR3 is TGCGCCAGCAGTCAATCTGGTGAAACGGAAAATGAAAAACTGTTTTTT. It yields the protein CASSQSGETENEKLFF.

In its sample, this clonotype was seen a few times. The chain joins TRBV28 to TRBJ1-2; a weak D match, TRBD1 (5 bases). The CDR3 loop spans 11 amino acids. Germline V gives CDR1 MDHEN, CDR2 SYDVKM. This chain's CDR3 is CVGGDFYGYTF. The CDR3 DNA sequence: TGTGTAGGAGGGGACTTCTATGGCTACACCTTC.

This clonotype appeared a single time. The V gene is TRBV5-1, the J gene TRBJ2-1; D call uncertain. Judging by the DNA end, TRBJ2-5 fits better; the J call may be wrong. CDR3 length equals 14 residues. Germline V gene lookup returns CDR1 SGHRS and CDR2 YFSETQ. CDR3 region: CASSFRWSEETQYF. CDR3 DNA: TGCGCCAGCAGCTTCCGGTGGTCTGAGGAGACCCAGTACTTC.

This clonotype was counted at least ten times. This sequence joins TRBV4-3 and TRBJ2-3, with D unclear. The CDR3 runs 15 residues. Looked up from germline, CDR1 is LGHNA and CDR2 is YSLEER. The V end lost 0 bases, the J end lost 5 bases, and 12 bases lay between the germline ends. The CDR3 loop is CASSQDKSYQDTQYF. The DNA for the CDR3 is TGCGCCAGCAGCCAAGATAAGAGCTACCAAGATACGCAGTATTTT.

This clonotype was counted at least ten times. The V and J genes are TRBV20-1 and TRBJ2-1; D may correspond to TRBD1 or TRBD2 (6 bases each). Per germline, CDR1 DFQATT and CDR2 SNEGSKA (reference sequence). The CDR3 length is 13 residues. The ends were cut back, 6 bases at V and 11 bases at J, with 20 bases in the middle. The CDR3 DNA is TGCAGTGCGACCCGCCCCGGGGGCAGTAAGCAGTTCTTC. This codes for CSATRPGGSKQFF.

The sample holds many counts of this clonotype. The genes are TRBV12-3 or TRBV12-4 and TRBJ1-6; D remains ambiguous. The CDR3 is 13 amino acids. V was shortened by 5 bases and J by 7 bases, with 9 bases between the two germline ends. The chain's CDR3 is CASSRAQNSPLHF. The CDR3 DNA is TGTGCCAGCAGTCGGGCCCAGAATTCACCCCTCCACTTT.

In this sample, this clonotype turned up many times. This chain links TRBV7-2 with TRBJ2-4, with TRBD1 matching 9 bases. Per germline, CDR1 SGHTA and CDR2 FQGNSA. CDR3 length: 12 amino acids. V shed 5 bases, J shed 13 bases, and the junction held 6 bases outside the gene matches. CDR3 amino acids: CASSDRGASQYF. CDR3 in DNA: TGTGCCAGCAGCGACAGGGGGGCGTCCCAGTACTTC.

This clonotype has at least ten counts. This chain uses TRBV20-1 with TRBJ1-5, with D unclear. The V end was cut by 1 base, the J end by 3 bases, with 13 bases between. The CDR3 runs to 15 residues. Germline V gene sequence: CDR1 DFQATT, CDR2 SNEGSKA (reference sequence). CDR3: CSARVLGINNQPQHF. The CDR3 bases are TGCAGTGCTAGAGTTTTAGGGATCAACAATCAGCCCCAGCATTTT.

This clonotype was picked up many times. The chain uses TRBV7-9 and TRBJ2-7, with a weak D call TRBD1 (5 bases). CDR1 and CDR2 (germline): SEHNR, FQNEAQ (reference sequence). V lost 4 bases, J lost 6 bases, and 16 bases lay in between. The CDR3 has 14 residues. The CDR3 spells CASSSSVLGAEQYF. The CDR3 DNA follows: TGTGCCAGCAGCTCCTCGGTTCTTGGGGCCGAGCAGTACTTC.

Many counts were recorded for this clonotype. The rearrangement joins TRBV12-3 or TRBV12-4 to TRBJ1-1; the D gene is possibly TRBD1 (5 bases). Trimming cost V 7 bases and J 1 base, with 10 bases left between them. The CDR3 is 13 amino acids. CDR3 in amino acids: CASTSQGNTEAFF. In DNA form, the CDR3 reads TGTGCCAGCACCTCCCAGGGGAACACTGAAGCTTTCTTT.

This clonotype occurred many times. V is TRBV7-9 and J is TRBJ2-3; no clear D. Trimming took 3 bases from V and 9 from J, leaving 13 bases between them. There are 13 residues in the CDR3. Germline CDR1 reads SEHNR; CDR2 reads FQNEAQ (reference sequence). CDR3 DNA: TGTGCCAGCAGCTTCGGCCCTCAAGAGACGCAGTATTTT. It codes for CASSFGPQETQYF. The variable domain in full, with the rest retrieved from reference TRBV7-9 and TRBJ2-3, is DTGVSQNPRHKITKRGQNVTFRCDPISEHNRLYWYRQTLGQGPEFLTYFQNEAQLEKSRLLSDRFSAERPKGSFSTLEIQRTEQGDSAMYLCASSFGPQETQYFGPGTRLTVL.

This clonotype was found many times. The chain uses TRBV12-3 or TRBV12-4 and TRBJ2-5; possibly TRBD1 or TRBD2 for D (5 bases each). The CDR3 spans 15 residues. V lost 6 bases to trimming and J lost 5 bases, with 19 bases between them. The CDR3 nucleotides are TGTGCCAGCAGCGATGGGACCTACCCCTGGGAGACCCAGTACTTC. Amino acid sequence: CASSDGTYPWETQYF.

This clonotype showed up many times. CDR3 amino acids: CASSVLAGGPYTTDTQYF. CDR3 sequence (DNA): TGCGCCAGCAGCGTTCTAGCGGGGGGGCCGTATACAACAGATACGCAGTATTTT. This chain joins TRBV5-1 and TRBJ2-3, with 12 bases fitting TRBD2. The CDR3 runs to 18 residues. Germline lookup yields CDR1 SGHRS and CDR2 YFSETQ. Germline trimming cut 4 bases from V and 3 bases from J; bases unmatched to any gene: 12.

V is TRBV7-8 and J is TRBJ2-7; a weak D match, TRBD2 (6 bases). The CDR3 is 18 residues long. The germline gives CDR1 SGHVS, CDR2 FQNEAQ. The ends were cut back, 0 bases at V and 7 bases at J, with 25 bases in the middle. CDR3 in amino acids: CASSLAMRGPGTGGEQYV. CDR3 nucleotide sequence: TGTGCCAGCAGCTTAGCCATGAGGGGCCCCGGGACCGGAGGGGAGCAGTACGTC.

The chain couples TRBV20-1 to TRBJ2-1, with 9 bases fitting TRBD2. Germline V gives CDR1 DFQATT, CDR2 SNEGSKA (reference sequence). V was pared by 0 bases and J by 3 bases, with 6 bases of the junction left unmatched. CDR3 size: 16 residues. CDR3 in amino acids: CSARELAGRGYNEQFF. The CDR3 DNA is TGCAGTGCTAGAGAGCTAGCGGGGAGGGGCTACAATGAGCAGTTCTTC.

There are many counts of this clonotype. CDR3 DNA sequence: TGCGCCAGCAGTCCGGGGGGGCATCCCAATCAGCCCCAGCATTTT. Amino acids: CASSPGGHPNQPQHF. The J gene is TRBJ1-5, the V gene TRBV23-1, with D perhaps TRBD1 (6 bases). TRBV23-1 is classed as an ORF, of uncertain function. The CDR3 contains 15 residues. V lost 4 bases, J lost 3 bases, and 13 bases lay in between.

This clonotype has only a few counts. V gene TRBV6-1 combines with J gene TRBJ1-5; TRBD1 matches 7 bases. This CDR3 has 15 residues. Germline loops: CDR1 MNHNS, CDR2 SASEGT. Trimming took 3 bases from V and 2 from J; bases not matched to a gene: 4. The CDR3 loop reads CASSDTGVGNQPQHF. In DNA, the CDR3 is TGTGCCAGCAGTGACACAGGGGTCGGCAATCAGCCCCAGCATTTT.

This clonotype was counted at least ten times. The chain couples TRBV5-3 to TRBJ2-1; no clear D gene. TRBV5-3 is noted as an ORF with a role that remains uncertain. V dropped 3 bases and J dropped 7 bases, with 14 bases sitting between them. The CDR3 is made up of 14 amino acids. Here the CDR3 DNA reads TGTGCCAGAAGCTCTCCGATCCCAGATAATGAGCAGTTCTTC. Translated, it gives CARSSPIPDNEQFF.

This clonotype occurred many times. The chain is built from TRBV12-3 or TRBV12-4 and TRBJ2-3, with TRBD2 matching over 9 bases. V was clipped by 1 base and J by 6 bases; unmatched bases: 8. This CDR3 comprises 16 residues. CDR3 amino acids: CASSLDSSGATDTQYF. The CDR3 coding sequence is TGTGCCAGCAGTTTAGATTCTAGCGGGGCAACGGATACGCAGTATTTT.

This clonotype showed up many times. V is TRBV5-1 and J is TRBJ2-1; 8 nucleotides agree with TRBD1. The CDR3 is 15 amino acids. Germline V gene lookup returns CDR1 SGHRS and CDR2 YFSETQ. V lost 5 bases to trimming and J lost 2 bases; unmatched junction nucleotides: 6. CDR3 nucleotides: TGCGCCAGCAGTCAGGGGGCCCTAACCTACAATGAGCAGTTCTTC. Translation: CASSQGALTYNEQFF. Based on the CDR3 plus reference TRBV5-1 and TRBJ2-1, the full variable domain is KAGVTQTPRYLIKTRGQQVTLSCSPISGHRSVSWYQQTPGQGLQFLFEYFSETQRNKGNFPGRFSGRQFSNSRSEMNVSTLELGDSALYLCASSQGALTYNEQFFGPGTRLTVL.

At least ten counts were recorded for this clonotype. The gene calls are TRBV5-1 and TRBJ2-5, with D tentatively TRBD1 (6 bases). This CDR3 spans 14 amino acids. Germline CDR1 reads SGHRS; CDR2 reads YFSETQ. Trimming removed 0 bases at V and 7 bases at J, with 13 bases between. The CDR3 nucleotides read TGCGCCAGCAGCTTGGCAGGGGCTGGAACGACCCAGTACTTC. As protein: CASSLAGAGTTQYF. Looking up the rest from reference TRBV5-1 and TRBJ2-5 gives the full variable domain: KAGVTQTPRYLIKTRGQQVTLSCSPISGHRSVSWYQQTPGQGLQFLFEYFSETQRNKGNFPGRFSGRQFSNSRSEMNVSTLELGDSALYLCASSLAGAGTTQYFGPGTRLLVL.

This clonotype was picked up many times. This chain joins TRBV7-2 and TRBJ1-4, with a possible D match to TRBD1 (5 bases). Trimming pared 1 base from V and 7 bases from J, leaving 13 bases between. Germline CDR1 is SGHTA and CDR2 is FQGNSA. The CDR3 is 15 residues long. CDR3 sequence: CASSLGGYESEKLFF. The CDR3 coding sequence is TGTGCCAGCAGCTTAGGGGGGTATGAAAGTGAAAAACTGTTTTTT.

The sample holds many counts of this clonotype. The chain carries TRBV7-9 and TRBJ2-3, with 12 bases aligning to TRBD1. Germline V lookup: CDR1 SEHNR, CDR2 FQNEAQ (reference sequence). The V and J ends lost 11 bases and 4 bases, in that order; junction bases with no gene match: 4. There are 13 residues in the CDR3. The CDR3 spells CAGGTGGSDTQYF. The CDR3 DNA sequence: TGTGCCGGTGGGACAGGGGGCTCAGATACGCAGTATTTT.